Following are 9 T cell receptor beta chains from one sample sequenced in a study of shared clonotypes between healthy human individuals. Assay used: immunoSEQ multiplex PCR; TCRdb lists only in-frame clones, some missing. Of roughly 2,500,000 clones in the sample, approximately 94% were seen once. Material: naive CD4+ T cells from PBMCs. Subset described: CD45RA+ positively selected. Receptor source: a man aged 18-30 years in good health. Some clones in this sample may be carry-over from other donors' samples.

The chain links TRBV7-3 to TRBJ2-3; perhaps D is TRBD1 or TRBD2 (6 bases each). CDR1 SGHTA and CDR2 FQGTGA come from the germline V gene. This CDR3 is built from 16 residues. The V and J ends lost 6 bases and 4 bases respectively, with 20 bases between them. The chain's CDR3 is CASSLGTGAGADTQYF. CDR3 DNA: TGTGCCAGCAGTTTAGGCACGGGGGCTGGGGCAGATACGCAGTATTTT.

The chain uses TRBV28 and TRBJ1-5, with unresolved D. The CDR3 has 16 residues. Trimming cost V 2 bases and J 2 bases, with 13 bases left between them. Looked up from germline, CDR1 is MDHEN and CDR2 is SYDVKM. DNA of the CDR3: TGTGCCAGCAGTTTAGAGTTTCGTCCCGGCAATCAGCCCCAGCATTTT. Amino acid sequence: CASSLEFRPGNQPQHF.

The genes are TRBV4-3 and TRBJ2-7; 11 bases are a match to TRBD1. The CDR3 consists of 16 residues. V was pared by 5 bases and J by 4 bases, with 10 bases of the junction left unmatched. Germline values: CDR1 LGHNA, CDR2 YSLEER. Here the CDR3 reads CASSKGLGQGVYEQYF. The CDR3 coding sequence is TGCGCCAGCAGCAAAGGGTTGGGACAGGGGGTATACGAGCAGTACTTC.

This chain links TRBV6-5 with TRBJ2-7; D is unresolved. Trimming removed 0 bases from V and 2 bases from J, with 8 bases in between. The CDR3 extends over 14 amino acids. The V gene's germline CDR1 is MNHEY and CDR2 SVGAGI. CDR3 sequence: CASSYSVSAYEQYF. DNA of the CDR3: TGTGCCAGCAGTTACTCGGTTTCAGCCTACGAGCAGTACTTC.

This rearrangement joins TRBV6-6 to TRBJ2-7; 8 bases align to TRBD1. The trim removed 10 bases at V and 6 bases at J, leaving 5 bases unmatched. The CDR3 spans 11 residues. Germline loops: CDR1 MNHNY, CDR2 SVGAGI (reference sequence). CDR3 sequence (DNA): TGTGCCACGTCAGGGGGCCTCGAGCAGTACTTC. Translated, it gives CATSGGLEQYF.

The chain couples TRBV7-6 to TRBJ2-3; a possible D gene is TRBD2 (5 bases). The V gene's germline CDR1 is SGHVS and CDR2 FNYEAQ. V was pared by 5 bases and J by 7 bases, with 7 bases between. CDR3 length equals 11 residues. CDR3 in DNA: TGTGCCAGCAGCCAGACTAATACGCAGTATTTT. As protein: CASSQTNTQYF.

This rearrangement joins TRBV5-8 to TRBJ2-5; a weak D match, TRBD1 (5 bases). The closer fit of TRBJ2-7 to the DNA end suggests the J call may be wrong. Per the germline V gene, CDR1 is SGHTS and CDR2 is YDEGEE. The CDR3 is 15 amino acids. The CDR3 coding sequence is TGTGCCAGTTCTCAGGGCCCCAGGAGCTCCTACGAGCAGTACTTC. Its protein product is CASSQGPRSSYEQYF.

This sequence joins TRBV5-6 and TRBJ2-5, with a tentative D call TRBD1 (6 bases). V was cut by 0 bases and J by 3 bases, with 9 bases left in between. This CDR3 region has 14 residues. Per germline, CDR1 SGHDT and CDR2 YYEEEE. The CDR3 DNA follows: TGTGCCAGCAGCTTGGCCAACAGGGAAGAGACCCAGTACTTC. Its protein product is CASSLANREETQYF.

This chain uses TRBV28 with TRBJ1-5; D is unclear. CDR1 is MDHEN, CDR2 SYDVKM, per germline. The CDR3 is 12 amino acids. The ends were cut back, 5 bases at V and 6 bases at J, with 8 bases in the middle. CDR3 DNA sequence: TGTGCCAGCAGTCCAACGGTTCAGCCCCAGCATTTT. It yields the protein CASSPTVQPQHF.